This T cell receptor (beta chain) was sequenced during a study of molecular identifiers for immune sequencing clone quantification. Study-level points and caveats: Roughly 1 million naive cells reportedly did not prevent detection of spiked Jurkat TCR RNA from one cell.

Based on a CD8+CD4-CCR7+CD45RA+ profile, naive CD8 T cells were sorted. Only a few counts were recorded for this clonotype. Its target is not known. Each CDR3 protein gets one entry after TCRdb re-called the PCR reads with MiXCR. The sample shows more than 550,000 distinct CDR3 sequences, 25% of them seen only once. Germline V gene data show CDR1 as SGHAT and CDR2 as FQNNGV. This CDR3 is built from 15 residues. V was trimmed by 1 base and J by 3 bases, leaving 12 bases between them. The TCR originated in a human donor in good health. Some libraries in this study had Jurkat cell RNA spiked in. Sequenced: naive CD8+ T cells from blood, with Jurkat cell RNA spiked in. This sample's subset: FACS-sorted CD8+CD4-CCR7+CD45RA+ naive T cells. The gene calls are TRBV11-2 and TRBJ2-5; no reliable D call. The chain's CDR3 is CASSLGVVGKETQYF. The CDR3 nucleotides read TGTGCCAGCAGCTTAGGGGTGGTTGGAAAAGAGACCCAGTACTTC.